This entry lists 26 T cell receptor beta chains sequenced from one sample in a study of blood T cell repertoires in COVID-19. The protocol was immunoSEQ multiplex PCR, while the TCRdb copy is restricted to in-frame clones and leaves out a portion. The sample includes some 260,000 clones, 88% seen only once; the top ten take 5% to 6.5%. Sample: peripheral blood. The receptors were sampled from a woman aged 25 to 39 with COVID-19, enrolled during active disease.

The chain recombines TRBV6-5 with TRBJ2-7; D is ambiguous. Per the germline V gene, CDR1 is MNHEY and CDR2 is SVGAGI. This CDR3 has 14 residues. With 0 bases removed from V and 2 bases from J, the gap between germline ends came to 8 bases. Written as DNA, the CDR3 is TGTGCCAGCAGTTACTCTGGGCTTACCTACGAGCAGTACGTC. This codes for CASSYSGLTYEQYV.

CDR3 region: CASADRGISEKLFF. In DNA, the CDR3 is TGTGCCAGCGCGGACAGGGGTATCAGTGAAAAACTGTTTTTT. This chain joins TRBV2 and TRBJ1-4; 9 positions match TRBD1. Germline assignment: CDR1 SNHLY and CDR2 FYNNEI. Trimming removed 8 bases from V and 7 bases from J; junction bases left unmatched: 8. This CDR3 comprises 14 residues.

The chain combines TRBV28 with TRBJ2-7; 7 bases fit TRBD2. Trimming removed 6 bases from V and 0 bases from J; junction bases left unmatched: 20. The CDR3 covers 19 residues. Germline loops: CDR1 MDHEN, CDR2 SYDVKM. The CDR3 coding sequence is TGTGCCAGCAGCCCACACTCCGGAGCGGTCGGGAGGAGCTCCTACGAGCAGTACGTC. It codes for CASSPHSGAVGRSSYEQYV.

The genes are TRBV2 and TRBJ2-2; D is unresolved. Trimming pared 7 bases from V and 3 bases from J, leaving 9 bases between. There are 13 residues in the CDR3. Per the germline V gene, CDR1 is SNHLY and CDR2 is FYNNEI. Written as DNA, the CDR3 is TGTGCCAGCAAGAGAGGCGACACCGGGGAGCTGTTTTTT. It specifies CASKRGDTGELFF.

The chain recombines TRBV27 with TRBJ2-5; TRBD1 agrees at 8 bases. The CDR3 runs 14 residues. V gave up 3 bases and J gave up 5 bases; unmatched junction bases: 5. The V gene's germline CDR1 is MNHEY and CDR2 SMNVEV (reference sequence). The CDR3 bases are TGTGCCAGCAGTTTCCGACAGGGGTGGGAGACCCAGTACTTC. Its translation: CASSFRQGWETQYF.

The chain is built from TRBV6-5 and TRBJ2-7, with D possibly matching TRBD1 (6 bases). Germline V gives CDR1 MNHEY, CDR2 SVGAGI. This CDR3 is 13 amino acids long. V was pared by 5 bases and J by 4 bases, with 12 bases between. This chain's CDR3 is CASSQDSGYEQYV. The DNA of the CDR3 is TGTGCCAGCAGTCAGGACAGCGGATACGAGCAGTACGTC.

The sample holds one count of this clone. The genes are TRBV10-2 and TRBJ2-3, with TRBD2 identical over 7 bases. Germline V lookup: CDR1 WSHSY, CDR2 SAAADI. V trimming: 8 bases; J trimming: 3 bases; junction bases outside the gene matches: 14. This CDR3 is built from 16 residues. The CDR3 is CASRKSLGEGTDTQYF. The DNA for the CDR3 is TGCGCCAGCCGCAAATCCCTAGGGGAGGGGACAGATACGCAGTATTTT.

The chain carries TRBV11-2 and TRBJ1-1, with 8 bases aligning to TRBD1. CDR1 and CDR2 from the germline V gene are SGHAT and FQNNGV. With V trimmed by 3 bases and J by 5 bases, 5 bases remained unmatched. There are 14 residues in the CDR3. The CDR3 protein is CASSFPGGRTEAFF. CDR3 DNA sequence: TGTGCCAGCAGCTTTCCAGGGGGCCGGACTGAAGCTTTCTTT. Complete variable domain (other parts from reference TRBV11-2 and TRBJ1-1): EAGVAQSPRYKIIEKRQSVAFWCNPISGHATLYWYQQILGQGPKLLIQFQNNGVVDDSQLPKDRFSAERLKGVDSTLKIQPAKLEDSAVYLCASSFPGGRTEAFFGQGTRLTVV.

V usage is TRBV28 and J usage is TRBJ1-2; D unclear. V shed 6 bases and J shed 1 base, with 12 bases lying between them. In germline, CDR1 is MDHEN, CDR2 SYDVKM. This CDR3 has 14 residues. The CDR3 DNA sequence: TGTGCCAGCAGCACGGACGGACTTAACTATGGCTACACCTTC. This translates into CASSTDGLNYGYTF.

The chain is built from TRBV12-2 and TRBJ1-2; the D segment call TRBD1 is taken from the table without a DNA check. TRBV12-2 is classified as a pseudogene. This CDR3 contains 18 residues. CDR3 sequence: CASRSLAEGQGTKYGYTF. Here the CDR3 DNA reads TGTGCAAGTCGCTCTTTGGCGGAGGGACAGGGGACAAAGTATGGCTACACCTTC.

This chain connects TRBV29-1 to TRBJ2-7; 7 bases are shared with TRBD1. J gave up 2 bases and V 0 bases, and 4 bases lay outside the gene matches. Germline lookup yields CDR1 SQVTM and CDR2 ANQGSEA. The CDR3 sequence is 14 residues long. Here the CDR3 reads CSVEDPQGAYEQYF. CDR3 DNA: TGCAGCGTTGAAGATCCCCAGGGGGCCTACGAGCAGTACTTC.

This clone was detected once. The chain employs TRBV6-5 and TRBJ2-1; TRBD2 matches 12 bases. Germline V gene lookup returns CDR1 MNHEY and CDR2 SVGAGI. Trimming cost V 6 bases and J 6 bases; bases outside gene matches: 6. The CDR3 length is 15 residues. CDR3 in amino acids: CASRPLAGGGNEQFF. The CDR3 DNA is TGTGCCAGCAGACCTCTAGCGGGGGGGGGCAATGAGCAGTTCTTC.

The chain employs TRBV28 and TRBJ1-2; 7 bases match TRBD1. Trimming at V came to 5 bases and at J to 4 bases, leaving 7 bases not matched to a gene. The CDR3 runs 14 residues. The V gene's germline CDR1 is MDHEN and CDR2 SYDVKM. CDR3 DNA: TGTGCCAGCAGTCTACTCAGGGGGAGCTATGGCTACACCTTC. It translates to CASSLLRGSYGYTF.

The rearrangement joins TRBV12-3 or TRBV12-4 to TRBJ1-1, with TRBD1 matching 9 bases. The CDR3 length is 13 residues. With 7 bases clipped from V and 3 bases from J, the junction kept 3 bases outside the gene matches. The CDR3 DNA follows: TGTGCCAGCACCACAGGGGGCTACACTGAAGCTTTCTTT. Protein sequence: CASTTGGYTEAFF.

This chain connects TRBV5-4 to TRBJ1-5, with 7 positions matching TRBD1. The germline V gene encodes CDR1 SGHNT and CDR2 YYREEE (reference sequence). The CDR3 extends over 15 amino acids. J lost 4 bases, V lost 3 bases, and 7 bases had no gene match. The CDR3: CASSSGTADNQPQHF. The CDR3 region has the DNA TGTGCCAGCAGCTCAGGGACAGCGGATAATCAGCCCCAGCATTTT.

The genes are TRBV11-3 and TRBJ1-4; D unclear. Trimming took 5 bases from V and 8 from J, leaving 15 bases between them. The CDR3 spans 14 residues. Germline V gives CDR1 SGHNT, CDR2 YENEEA. The CDR3 nucleotides read TGTGCCAGCAGCACCGGGAGGGCGGGCGAAAAACTGTTTTTT. It codes for CASSTGRAGEKLFF.

CDR3 in amino acids: CASRLGPSTDTQYF. For the CDR3, the DNA is TGTGCCAGCAGACTAGGACCAAGCACAGATACGCAGTATTTT. V gene TRBV6-5 combines with J gene TRBJ2-3; D might be TRBD2 (5 bases). From germline, CDR1 is MNHEY and CDR2 SVGAGI. The CDR3 is 14 amino acids. V lost 6 bases and J 0 bases, leaving 10 bases between the germline ends.

The chain couples TRBV21-1 to TRBJ1-1; the table calls TRBD1, which could not be checked here. TRBV21-1 is a known pseudogene. This CDR3 contains 15 residues. This CDR3 is CASSPPTGPGTEAFF. The CDR3, as DNA: TGTGCCAGCAGCCCCCCGACCGGGCCAGGGACTGAAGCTTTCTTT.

This clone has only one observation. The chain recombines TRBV19 with TRBJ2-1; 11 bases fit TRBD2. The ends lost 4 bases at V and 3 bases at J; junction bases unmatched: 11. Germline V gives CDR1 LNHDA, CDR2 SQIVND (reference sequence). The CDR3 extends over 18 amino acids. As DNA, the CDR3 is TGTGCCAGTAGTACAACACCGGGACTAGCGGACCACTACAATGAGCAGTTCTTC. Amino acids: CASSTTPGLADHYNEQFF.

This chain joins TRBV4-2 and TRBJ2-2, with D tentatively TRBD2 (6 bases). The germline CDR1 and CDR2 sequences are LGHNA and YNFKEQ. Trimming left V 4 bases short and J 7 bases short, with 7 bases between. The CDR3 totals 12 residues. Written as DNA, the CDR3 is TGTGCCAGCAGCCGGGGAGGCGGGGAGCTGTTTTTT. Protein sequence: CASSRGGGELFF.

The chain couples TRBV7-2 to TRBJ2-1, with 9 bases fitting TRBD2. The CDR3 has 15 amino acids. The J segment lost 3 bases and the V segment lost 5 bases, leaving 5 bases of the junction unmatched. From germline, CDR1 is SGHTA and CDR2 FQGNSA. CDR3 region: CASSPSSGGYNEQFF. The CDR3 DNA follows: TGTGCCAGCAGCCCCAGTAGCGGGGGCTACAATGAGCAGTTCTTC.

The V and J genes are TRBV15 and TRBJ2-5, with 7 nucleotides matching TRBD1. This CDR3 comprises 20 residues. Germline V gene data show CDR1 as LNHNV and CDR2 as YYDKDF (reference sequence). V shed 7 bases, J shed 3 bases, and the junction held 26 bases outside the gene matches. The CDR3 loop is CATTVGGQDGFPHKEETQYF. The CDR3 nucleotides are TGTGCCACCACCGTAGGCGGACAGGACGGATTTCCCCACAAGGAAGAGACCCAGTACTTC.

This clone was seen once. The gene calls are TRBV7-8 and TRBJ2-5; TRBD2 might be the D (6 bases). This CDR3 has 15 amino acids. Germline V CDR1 and CDR2: SGHVS, FQNEAQ. Trimming removed 7 bases at V and 1 base at J, with 16 bases between. CDR3 DNA: TGTGCCAGCACCCAGAAGGTAGCGGTCCAAGAGACCCAGTACTTC. Amino acid sequence: CASTQKVAVQETQYF.

V gene TRBV5-6 combines with J gene TRBJ2-1; 8 bases match TRBD2. Germline trimming cut 4 bases from V and 7 bases from J; bases unmatched to any gene: 13. Per the germline V gene, CDR1 is SGHDT and CDR2 is YYEEEE. This CDR3 contains 16 residues. The CDR3 DNA reads TGTGCCAGCAGCCACCCAGCGCGGGAGGTGGGAAATGAGCAGTTCTTC. Encoded protein: CASSHPAREVGNEQFF.

V is TRBV5-1 and J is TRBJ1-4, with D tentatively TRBD1 (6 bases). Per the germline V gene, CDR1 is SGHRS and CDR2 is YFSETQ. V was cut by 5 bases and J by 7 bases, with 18 bases left in between. CDR3 length: 15 residues. The CDR3 nucleotides read TGCGCCAGCAGATTTAGCAGGGGTCCCCTTGAAAAACTGTTTTTT. Its protein is CASRFSRGPLEKLFF.

The rearrangement joins TRBV18 to TRBJ2-1, with a tentative D call TRBD2 (5 bases). Germline V gene lookup returns CDR1 KGHSH and CDR2 LQKENI. The CDR3 spans 15 residues. V was trimmed by 5 bases and J by 2 bases, leaving 13 bases between them. CDR3 region: CASSWGAEAYNEQFF. The CDR3 DNA follows: TGTGCCAGCTCATGGGGAGCAGAAGCCTACAATGAGCAGTTCTTC.